Sequencing of this TCR beta chain was carried out in a study of human T cells and chemical hapten exposure. Stated time point: pre-sensitization, week 0. Treatment noted: therapeutic diphenylcyclopropenone sensitization with weekly scalp DPC. The study drew its donors from alopecia patients who were 18 to 70 years old and suitable for DPC. This clonotype was seen repeatedly, ten times or more. Its antigen is not known. Study results and limitations: The formation of large CDR3 similarity clusters by expanded TCRs significantly exceeded that of controls.

In the original workflow: Ranging from about 20,000 to 690,600, TCR counts per sample had a median value of around 91,000. From the RACE reads, TCRdb called clonotypes with MiXCR, one entry per CDR3 protein. The V and J calls shown here were made by TCRdb, not taken from the authors' results. The table includes 80,000 to 95,000 distinct CDR3 sequences, 9.6% detected once. This TCR derives from a woman in her thirties or forties with alopecia areata. Some clones in this sample may be carry-over from other donors' samples. The sample in question was whole blood, obtained in connection with sensitization to the hapten diphenylcyclopropenone (DPC).

The CDR3 DNA follows: TGTGCCAGCAGCGTGACCGCTCATGGGACCCAGTACTTC. Translating gives CASSVTAHGTQYF. The rearrangement joins TRBV6-2 or TRBV6-3 to TRBJ2-5; D not resolved. The CDR3 contains 13 residues. V lost 6 bases and J 7 bases, leaving 15 bases between the germline ends. The germline V gene encodes CDR1 MNHEY and CDR2 SVGEGT.